This paragraph reports one T cell receptor (beta chain). The method was immunoSEQ multiplex PCR; TCRdb's version includes in-frame clones alone and lacks a portion of them. Of about 140,000 clones in the sample, roughly 82% were seen once. Trimming at V came to 4 bases and at J to 4 bases, leaving 6 bases not matched to a gene. Per germline, CDR1 MGHRA and CDR2 YSYEKL. This CDR3 comprises 16 residues. The data are from a study of blood T cell repertoires in COVID-19. Study-wide context: There were acute and convalescent COVID-19 samples, and they came from the United States, Italy and Spain. Nucleic acid was either cDNA or gDNA, and it came from T cells, B-cell-depleted T cells, or PBMCs.

V is TRBV4-1 and J is TRBJ2-2; TRBD2 matches at 10 bases. The TCR was taken from a man aged 60 to 75 with active or convalescent COVID-19. The sample comprised peripheral blood. CDR3 DNA: TGCGCCAGCAGCCCGACCAGCGGGGGGGCCACCGGGGAGCTGTTTTTT. Amino acid sequence: CASSPTSGGATGELFF.